This T cell receptor (beta chain) stems from a study of chronic HIV infection and antiretroviral therapy. Via MiXCR, TCRdb re-called the 5' RACE reads, giving one row per CDR3 protein. The repertoire has roughly 39,000 distinct CDR3 sequences, roughly 8.2% of them found once; the top ten carry 2.9%. Germline CDR1 reads MDHEN; CDR2 reads SYDVKM. Trimming stripped 7 bases from V and 2 bases from J, with 14 bases between. There are 14 residues in the CDR3. This TCR derives from an adult who had HIV and had not received antiretroviral therapy, or was an uninfected healthy control (not recorded which). Sequenced: peripheral blood. The chain carries TRBV28 and TRBJ1-1; D unclear. CDR3 protein: CASTSAAFNTEAFF. The CDR3 bases are TGTGCCAGCACCTCCGCGGCATTTAACACTGAAGCTTTCTTT.